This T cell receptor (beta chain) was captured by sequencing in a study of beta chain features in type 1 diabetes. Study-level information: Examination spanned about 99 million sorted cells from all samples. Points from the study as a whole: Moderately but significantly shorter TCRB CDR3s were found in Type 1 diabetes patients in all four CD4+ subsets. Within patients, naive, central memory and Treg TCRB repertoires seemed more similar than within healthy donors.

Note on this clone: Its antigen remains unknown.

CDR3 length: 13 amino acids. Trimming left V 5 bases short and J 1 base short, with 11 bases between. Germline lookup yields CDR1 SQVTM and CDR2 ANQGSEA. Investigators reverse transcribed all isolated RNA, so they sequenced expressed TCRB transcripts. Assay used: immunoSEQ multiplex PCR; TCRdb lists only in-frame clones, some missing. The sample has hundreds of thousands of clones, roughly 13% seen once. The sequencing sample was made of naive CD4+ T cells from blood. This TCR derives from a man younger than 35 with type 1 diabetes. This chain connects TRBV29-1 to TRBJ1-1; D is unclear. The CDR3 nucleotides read TGCAGCGTTTGTCTGACGGAGAACACTGAAGCTTTCTTT. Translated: CSVCLTENTEAFF. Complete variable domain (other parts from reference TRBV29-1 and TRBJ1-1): SAVISQKPSRDICQRGTSLTIQCQVDSQVTMMFWYRQQPGQSLTLIATANQGSEATYESGFVIDKFPISRPNLTFSTLTVSNMSPEDSSIYLCSVCLTENTEAFFGQGTRLTVV.